Below, 8 T cell receptor beta chains from the same sample are listed, as sequenced in a study of CD4 T cells in relation to SARS-CoV-2 and coronaviruses. Before the COVID-19 pandemic, during about 2011-2019, CD4+ T cells were taken from unexposed donors. Produced via immunoSEQ multiplex PCR; TCRdb's table is partial and in-frame only. The profile covers 65,000 or so clones, with approximately 87% appearing a single time and 1.6% taken by the ten largest. Material: memory CD4+ T cells from PBMCs. The origin of the receptors is a human donor in good health.

The chain joins TRBV18 to TRBJ1-1, with no clear D. CDR3 length equals 15 residues. The germline gives CDR1 KGHSH, CDR2 LQKENI. The V end was cut by 1 base, the J end by 1 base, with 10 bases between. CDR3 sequence (DNA): TGTGCCAGCTCACCACTTACGAGCGGGAACACTGAAGCTTTCTTT. Its translation is CASSPLTSGNTEAFF.

This clone has just one count. The CDR3 is CASSVRTGEQPQHF. The CDR3 coding sequence is TGTGCCAGCAGTGTCCGGACAGGGGAACAGCCCCAGCATTTT. The chain recombines TRBV2 with TRBJ1-5; 9 bases match TRBD1. The CDR3 spans 14 residues. V lost 4 bases to trimming and J lost 7 bases; unmatched junction nucleotides: 5. CDR1 and CDR2 (germline): SNHLY, FYNNEI. The variable domain in full, completed from reference TRBV2 and TRBJ1-5, reads EPEVTQTPSHQVTQMGQEVILRCVPISNHLYFYWYRQILGQKVEFLVSFYNNEISEKSEIFDDQFSVERPDGSNFTLKIRSTKLEDSAMYFCASSVRTGEQPQHFGDGTRLSIL.

This clone was picked up a small number of times. The chain recombines TRBV11-2 with TRBJ2-1; D is undetermined. This CDR3 has 13 amino acids. From germline, CDR1 is SGHAT and CDR2 FQNNGV. V was pared by 5 bases and J by 8 bases, with 13 bases between. The CDR3 sequence is CASSRVASDEQFF. The CDR3 bases are TGTGCCAGCAGCCGGGTAGCTTCAGATGAGCAGTTCTTC.

The CDR3: CVTYSTSGNTIYF. The CDR3 DNA sequence: TGTGTCACTTACAGCACCTCTGGAAACACCATATATTTT. The chain couples TRBV6-5 to TRBJ1-3; D ambiguous. The CDR3 loop spans 13 amino acids. CDR1 is MNHEY and CDR2 is SVGAGI in the germline V gene.

The chain uses TRBV6-5 and TRBJ2-3; perhaps TRBD1 as D (5 bases). CDR1 is MNHEY and CDR2 is SVGAGI in the germline V gene. This CDR3 is 14 amino acids long. V lost 6 bases to trimming and J lost 2 bases, with 12 bases between them. In DNA, the CDR3 is TGTGCCAGCAGGGCAGGGCCCGACACAGATACGCAGTATTTT. Its protein product is CASRAGPDTDTQYF.

The rearrangement joins TRBV5-1 to TRBJ1-4; 7 bases map to TRBD1. The germline V gene encodes CDR1 SGHRS and CDR2 YFSETQ. The CDR3 spans 14 residues. Trimming removed 4 bases from V and 8 bases from J; junction bases left unmatched: 8. CDR3 region: CASSRSTGTEKLFF. The CDR3 bases are TGCGCCAGCAGCCGTTCGACAGGGACGGAAAAACTGTTTTTT.

The V and J genes are TRBV13 and TRBJ2-3; D uncertain. This CDR3 comprises 12 residues. Trimming stripped 5 bases from V and 0 bases from J, with 3 bases between. Germline CDR1 PRHDT, CDR2 FYEKMQ (reference sequence). CDR3 protein: CASSASTDTQYF. DNA of the CDR3: TGTGCCAGCAGCGCCAGCACAGATACGCAGTATTTT. Filled out from reference TRBV13 and TRBJ2-3, the complete variable domain reads AAGVIQSPRHLIKEKRETATLKCYPIPRHDTVYWYQQGPGQDPQFLISFYEKMQSDKGSIPDRFSAQQFSDYHSELNMSSLELGDSALYFCASSASTDTQYFGPGTRLTVL.

The V and J genes are TRBV10-3 and TRBJ2-4; TRBD2 matches at 13 bases. Germline CDR1 and CDR2: ENHRY and SYGVKD. V trimming: 5 bases; J trimming: 2 bases; junction bases outside the gene matches: 9. The CDR3 length is 18 residues. CDR3 sequence: CAISQGVGTSGTKNIQYF. The CDR3 DNA sequence: TGTGCCATCAGTCAAGGCGTTGGGACTAGCGGGACCAAAAACATTCAGTACTTC.